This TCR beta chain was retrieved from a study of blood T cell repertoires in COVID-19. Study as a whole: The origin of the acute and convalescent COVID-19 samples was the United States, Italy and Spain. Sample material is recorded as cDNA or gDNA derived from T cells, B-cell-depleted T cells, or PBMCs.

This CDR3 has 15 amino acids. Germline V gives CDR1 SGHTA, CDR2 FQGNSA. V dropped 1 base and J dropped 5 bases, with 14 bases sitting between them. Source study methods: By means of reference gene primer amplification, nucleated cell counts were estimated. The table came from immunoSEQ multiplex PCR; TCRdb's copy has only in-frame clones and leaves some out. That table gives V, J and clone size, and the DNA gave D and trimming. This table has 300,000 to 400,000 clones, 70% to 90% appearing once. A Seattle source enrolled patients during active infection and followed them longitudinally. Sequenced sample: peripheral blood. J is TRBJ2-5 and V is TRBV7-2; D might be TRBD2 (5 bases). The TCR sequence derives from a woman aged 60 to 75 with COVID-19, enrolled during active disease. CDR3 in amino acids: CASSLGGSGGETQYF. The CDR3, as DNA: TGTGCCAGCAGCTTAGGAGGCAGCGGTGGGGAGACCCAGTACTTC.